The present T cell receptor (beta chain) was sequenced within a study of T cell responses to AZD1222 COVID-19 vaccine. V lost 7 bases and J lost 7, with 22 bases in between. Germline values: CDR1 MNHEY, CDR2 SMNVEV (reference sequence). This CDR3 contains 15 residues. Regarding this clone: Antigen unknown.

Findings and caveats of the study: At baseline, just five to seven AZD1222 recipients tested seropositive. Donor demographics were predominantly white British with a female majority; clonal diversity may be underestimated. Scientists sampled the repertoires only once the peak T cell response had passed.

This table comes from immunoSEQ multiplex PCR, and its TCRdb copy is limited to in-frame clones, with some not included. The data contain about 170,000 clones, around 89% of them singletons. This TCR came from an adult who received the MenACWY meningococcal vaccine as a control. Sequences were derived from peripheral blood, sampled 28 days after the second dose of the MenACWY control vaccine. The genes are TRBV27 and TRBJ1-2, with D maybe TRBD1 (5 bases). CDR3 sequence (DNA): TGTGCCAGCAAAATGAATCATGAGGGGTTGGGTGGCTACACCTTC. Its translation: CASKMNHEGLGGYTF.